These 27 T cell receptor beta chains originate from one sample sequenced in a study of response to subunit inactivated influenza vaccine. TCRdb passed the RT-PCR reads through MiXCR, listing each CDR3 protein once. Counted here are a few hundred thousand distinct CDR3 sequences, 13% to 15% occurring once; the ten biggest clones make up 8.5% to 14%. This material consisted of PBMCs from blood, taken 12 days after vaccination. Receptor source: a man between 50 and 59 years old who received an inactivated influenza vaccine.

J is TRBJ2-6 and V is TRBV24-1; D is uncertain. This CDR3 is built from 14 residues. Germline CDR1 and CDR2: KGHDR and SFDVKD. V lost 5 bases, J lost 0 bases, and 4 bases lay in between. This CDR3 is CATSASSGANVLTF. DNA of the CDR3: TGTGCCACCAGTGCGAGCTCTGGGGCCAACGTCCTGACTTTC.

In this sample, this clonotype turned up a few times. V usage is TRBV29-1 and J usage is TRBJ2-1, with 8 bases identical to TRBD2. The V gene end was trimmed by 6 bases and the J gene end by 2 bases; junction bases not matched to a gene: 6. The CDR3 has 14 amino acids. Germline CDR1 SQVTM, CDR2 ANQGSEA. The CDR3 loop reads CSVGTSGAYNEQFF. The CDR3 DNA sequence: TGCAGCGTGGGAACTAGCGGTGCCTACAATGAGCAGTTCTTC.

The chain recombines TRBV6-5 with TRBJ2-1; 15 bases line up with TRBD2. Trimming at V came to 1 base and at J to 4 bases, leaving 2 bases not matched to a gene. Germline V gene sequence: CDR1 MNHEY, CDR2 SVGAGI. There are 17 residues in the CDR3. CDR3 loop: CASSYLGLAGGYNEQFF. The CDR3 DNA reads as TGTGCCAGCAGTTACTTGGGACTAGCGGGAGGTTACAATGAGCAGTTCTTC.

Concerning this clonotype: The junction differs from germline at one of its ends, possibly a read error. The chain links TRBV5-8 to TRBJ2-3, with 10 positions matching TRBD1. Germline loops: CDR1 SGHTS, CDR2 YDEGEE. This CDR3 has 16 amino acids. The CDR3 nucleotides read TGTGTCAGCAGCTTAGCGACAGGGGGCCGCACAGATACGCAGTATTTT. It translates to CVSSLATGGRTDTQYF.

This clonotype was detected a few times. This chain joins TRBV11-2 and TRBJ2-1; TRBD2 matches 12 bases. The CDR3 consists of 16 residues. The J segment lost 9 bases and the V segment lost 5 bases, leaving 11 bases of the junction unmatched. Germline CDR1 is SGHAT and CDR2 is FQNNGV. The CDR3 region is CASSPQIGTSGSEQFF. The CDR3 region has the DNA TGTGCCAGCAGCCCACAAATCGGGACTAGCGGGTCTGAGCAGTTCTTC.

The table lists this clonotype with many counts. The rearrangement joins TRBV15 to TRBJ1-5; 12 bases line up with TRBD1. CDR1 and CDR2 (germline): LNHNV, YYDKDF (reference sequence). V shed 0 bases, J shed 0 bases, and the junction held 9 bases outside the gene matches. The CDR3 covers 20 residues. CDR3 sequence (DNA): TGTGCCACCAGCAGAGATCTTAGGGGACAGGGGGCTCATAGCAATCAGCCCCAGCATTTT. Translation: CATSRDLRGQGAHSNQPQHF.

The chain joins TRBV4-1 to TRBJ1-4, with D unresolved. CDR1 is MGHRA, CDR2 YSYEKL, per germline. The V and J ends lost 0 bases and 8 bases respectively, with 13 bases between them. The CDR3 contains 15 residues. This CDR3 reads CASSQERAVNEKLFF. The CDR3 DNA follows: TGCGCCAGCAGCCAAGAAAGGGCAGTCAACGAAAAACTGTTTTTT.

This clonotype was counted between two and nine times. The V call is TRBV4-2, the J call TRBJ2-7, with 7 bases fitting TRBD2. After removal of 1 base from V and 2 bases from J, the junction contained 20 bases not matched to a gene. Germline lookup yields CDR1 LGHNA and CDR2 YNFKEQ. The CDR3 is 20 residues long. CDR3 sequence reads: CASSQGTRVAWRGTTYEQYF. The CDR3 nucleotides read TGTGCCAGCAGCCAAGGGACCAGGGTAGCTTGGCGGGGGACCACCTACGAGCAGTACTTC.

The chain links TRBV12-3 or TRBV12-4 to TRBJ2-2; 7 nucleotides line up with TRBD1. This CDR3 is 15 amino acids long. V dropped 10 bases and J dropped 4; count of bases not matched to a gene: 12. CDR3 coding DNA: TGTGCCATCACTTACGGGACAGAAATCACCGGGGAGCTGTTTTTT. Translated, it gives CAITYGTEITGELFF.

This clonotype was seen more than once but under ten times. The genes are TRBV20-1 and TRBJ2-7, with 7 bases that match TRBD1. The CDR3 runs 14 residues. CDR1 is DFQATT, CDR2 SNEGSKA, per germline (reference sequence). V gave up 6 bases and J gave up 4 bases; unmatched junction bases: 12. CDR3 in DNA: TGCAGTGCCGGTCCGACAGGGACGCCTTACGAGCAGTACTTC. It is translated as CSAGPTGTPYEQYF.

The chain combines TRBV20-1 with TRBJ2-7; 7 bases map to TRBD1. Germline V gives CDR1 DFQATT, CDR2 SNEGSKA (reference sequence). The CDR3 length is 16 residues. V shed 3 bases and J 7 bases; nucleotides not matched to a gene: 18. The CDR3 DNA reads as TGCAGTGCTAGTGGGAAAGGGTTACAGGGGCATGGGGAGCAGTACTTC. Translated, it gives CSASGKGLQGHGEQYF.

This chain joins TRBV12-3 or TRBV12-4 and TRBJ2-3; 7 nucleotides align to TRBD2. The CDR3 covers 14 residues. After removal of 6 bases from V and 0 bases from J, the junction contained 3 bases not matched to a gene. As DNA, the CDR3 is TGTGCCAGCAGCGGGGGGTCTAGCACAGATACGCAGTATTTT. Residues: CASSGGSSTDTQYF.

This clonotype was picked up a small number of times. The rearrangement joins TRBV7-2 to TRBJ2-7; TRBD1 might be the D (5 bases). V lost 3 bases to trimming and J lost 6 bases, with 12 bases between them. The CDR3 has 13 amino acids. Germline CDR1 and CDR2: SGHTA and FQGNSA. CDR3 sequence reads: CASSFGQTGEQYF. The CDR3 DNA reads as TGTGCCAGCAGCTTCGGACAAACGGGCGAGCAGTACTTC.

The sample holds a few counts of this clonotype. V is TRBV7-2 and J is TRBJ1-6; 9 bases match TRBD1. V was clipped by 1 base and J by 8 bases; unmatched bases: 6. This CDR3 spans 16 amino acids. Germline CDR1 reads SGHTA; CDR2 reads FQGNSA. The CDR3 reads CASSLEGTGPYSPLHF. CDR3 DNA: TGTGCCAGCAGCTTAGAGGGGACAGGGCCTTATTCACCCCTCCACTTT.

The genes are TRBV6-5 and TRBJ2-3; unclear D gene. The CDR3 totals 14 residues. V was cut by 0 bases and J by 2 bases, with 6 bases left in between. Germline loops: CDR1 MNHEY, CDR2 SVGAGI. In nucleotides, the CDR3 is TGTGCCAGCAGTTACTCGGCCCACACAGATACGCAGTATTTT. It specifies CASSYSAHTDTQYF.

V usage is TRBV12-3 or TRBV12-4 and J usage is TRBJ2-7; 13 positions match TRBD2. Trimming took 5 bases from V and 7 from J; bases not matched to a gene: 11. There are 16 residues in the CDR3. CDR3: CASSPKLAGGPREQYF. The CDR3 coding sequence is TGTGCCAGCAGTCCTAAACTAGCGGGGGGGCCAAGGGAGCAGTACTTC.

This clonotype was seen more than once but under ten times. The CDR3 region has the DNA TGTGCCAGCAGCCAAGGGGGGGGACTGTTTTTT. It is translated as CASSQGGGLFF. The chain has TRBV3-1 and TRBJ1-4; D possibly corresponds to TRBD1 (5 bases). V shed 1 base and J shed 13 bases, with 7 bases lying between them. CDR1 LGHDT and CDR2 YNNKEL come from the germline V gene (reference sequence). This CDR3 has 11 amino acids.

The V gene is TRBV28, the J gene TRBJ2-7, with 7 bases matching TRBD1. The CDR3 covers 13 residues. V shed 6 bases, J shed 5 bases, and the junction held 7 bases outside the gene matches. From germline, CDR1 is MDHEN and CDR2 SYDVKM. The CDR3 DNA reads as TGTGCCAGCAGAGGGGGCCCCGGAGACGAGCAGTACTTC. It is translated as CASRGGPGDEQYF.

The chain combines TRBV20-1 with TRBJ1-2, with 10 bases fitting TRBD1. The germline V gene has CDR1 DFQATT and CDR2 SNEGSKA (reference sequence). This CDR3 is 13 amino acids long. With V trimmed by 3 bases and J by 5 bases, 3 bases remained unmatched. The CDR3 bases are TGCAGTGCTAGTCCGGACAGGGGGTATGGCTACACCTTC. Protein sequence: CSASPDRGYGYTF.

The chain carries TRBV5-1 and TRBJ2-7; D is perhaps TRBD1 or TRBD2 (6 bases each). Trimming removed 5 bases at V and 7 bases at J, with 19 bases between. The CDR3 is 14 amino acids. CDR1 is SGHRS and CDR2 is YFSETQ in the germline V gene. In DNA form, the CDR3 reads TGCGCCAGCAGGCGAATGGGGGGCGCAGGGGAGCAGTACTTC. It yields the protein CASRRMGGAGEQYF.

There are many counts of this clonotype. The rearrangement uses TRBV11-3 and TRBJ2-7, with D maybe TRBD1 (5 bases). The CDR3 sequence is 14 residues long. V was cut by 6 bases and J by 3 bases, with 15 bases left in between. The germline V gene encodes CDR1 SGHNT and CDR2 YENEEA. CDR3 nucleotides: TGTGCCAGCAGACCGGGCAGGGTTCTCTACGAGCAGTACTTC. Residues: CASRPGRVLYEQYF.

This sequence joins TRBV7-2 and TRBJ1-6; D is undetermined. In germline, CDR1 is SGHTA, CDR2 FQGNSA. V was shortened by 5 bases and J by 7 bases, with 18 bases between the two germline ends. The CDR3 length is 16 residues. In nucleotides, the CDR3 is TGTGCCAGCAGCGCCAGCGCACAGCCTATAAATTCACCCCTCCACTTT. It encodes CASSASAQPINSPLHF.

There are a few counts of this clonotype. The chain recombines TRBV7-9 with TRBJ2-1; a weak D match, TRBD2 (5 bases). Trimming took 6 bases from V and 3 from J, leaving 15 bases between them. Germline-derived CDR1 and CDR2 are SEHNR and FQNEAQ (reference sequence). The CDR3 totals 15 residues. The CDR3, as DNA: TGTGCCAGCAGGGATAGGGTCCGGGGCTACAATGAGCAGTTCTTC. This encodes CASRDRVRGYNEQFF.

In its sample, this clonotype was seen many times. The chain combines TRBV4-3 with TRBJ2-3; no clear D gene. Germline CDR1 and CDR2: LGHNA and YSLEER. The CDR3 consists of 13 residues. V was shortened by 0 bases and J by 10 bases, with 11 bases between the two germline ends. The CDR3 DNA is TGCGCCAGCAGCCAAGATATTGATCGGGCGCAGTATTTT. Its translation is CASSQDIDRAQYF.

This clonotype came up a few times. The chain has TRBV7-6 and TRBJ2-5, with 10 bases that match TRBD2. The CDR3 has 16 amino acids. Germline V gene sequence: CDR1 SGHVS, CDR2 FNYEAQ. Trimming cost V 4 bases and J 2 bases; bases outside gene matches: 7. The CDR3 spells CASSSRLAGLQETQYF. Written as DNA, the CDR3 is TGTGCCAGCAGCTCCCGACTAGCGGGTCTACAAGAGACCCAGTACTTC.

The table lists this clonotype with many counts. The DNA is omitted, as the CDR3 cannot be located on it reliably, and the CDR3 follows TCRdb's listing. V is TRBV11-1 and J is TRBJ2-2. The CDR3 numbers 12 amino acids, ends counted. CDR1 and CDR2 from the germline V gene are SGHAT and FQDESV (reference sequence). CDR3 sequence: CASSLSTGSCFF.

The CDR3 DNA sequence: TGTGCCAGCACCCAACCCGGACCTCAAGAGACCCAGTACTTC. It yields the protein CASTQPGPQETQYF. This chain connects TRBV28 to TRBJ2-5; D uncertain. Germline loops: CDR1 MDHEN, CDR2 SYDVKM. The V end lost 7 bases, the J end lost 2 bases, and 14 bases lay between the germline ends. CDR3 length: 14 residues.